Listed below are T cell receptor beta chains from one sample, sequenced in a study of CXCR3-negative and CXCR3-positive naive CD8 T cells. TCRdb reprocessed the 5' RACE reads and keeps a single row for each CDR3 protein, giving no DNA. The listing contains 100,000 to 150,000 distinct CDR3 sequences. The sample was naive CXCR3+ CD8+ T cells from blood. Every receptor here comes from a human donor in good health. Some clones in this sample may be carry-over from other donors' samples. The CDR3 runs from the conserved cysteine through the conserved F or W.

CASRRTGELFF	TRBV12-3/TRBV12-4	TRBJ2-2
CASGRTSSYNEQFF	TRBV7-9	TRBJ2-1
CASSQDQASRNTEAFF	TRBV4-3	TRBJ1-1
CASSYQGGGIWTQYF	TRBV6-5	TRBJ2-5
CASSIAGGSEQYF	TRBV27	TRBJ2-7
CASSLAETRSYNEQFF	TRBV11-3	TRBJ2-1
CASSVEQGFDLANTGELFF	TRBV9	TRBJ2-2
CSATRTGRRTDTQYF	TRBV20-1	TRBJ2-3
CASSHDGGPISPYNEQFF	TRBV3-1	TRBJ2-1
CASSTHDKLGEQFF	TRBV6-2/TRBV6-3	TRBJ2-1
CSVDIPGMFDTQYF	TRBV29-1	TRBJ2-3
CASSLVSSGVGSYNEQFF	TRBV5-4	TRBJ2-1
CASSQETSYWYEQYF	TRBV4-3	TRBJ2-7
CASSPAGHYEQYF	TRBV12-3/TRBV12-4	TRBJ2-7
CASSLYPGSNYEQYF	TRBV7-2	TRBJ2-7
CASSMVQGITEAFF	TRBV19	TRBJ1-1
CATSRGQGVNYEQYF	TRBV15	TRBJ2-7
CASSLTSDRGLDGELFF	TRBV13	TRBJ2-2
CASSYEGAHPLGYTF	TRBV6-5	TRBJ1-2
CATVPDLGTGVTGELFF	TRBV28	TRBJ2-2
CASSLPEADEQFF	TRBV7-9	TRBJ2-1
CSASLPTETYIGYTF	TRBV20-1	TRBJ1-2
CSVERDRNTEAFF	TRBV29-1	TRBJ1-1
CASSLATGYPLYNEQFF	TRBV7-2	TRBJ2-1
CASSSTGKIVNTEAFF	TRBV7-3	TRBJ1-1
CAWSSIGLEQYF	TRBV30	TRBJ2-7
CASNTLGRPYEQYF	TRBV12-3/TRBV12-4	TRBJ2-7
CASSLSLSSTDTQYF	TRBV27	TRBJ2-3
CASSPRWTGGFRQETQYF	TRBV5-6	TRBJ2-5
CSVVGQEGISYEQYF	TRBV29-1	TRBJ2-7
CASREGQGADEQYF	TRBV25-1	TRBJ2-7
CSARALLTGELFF	TRBV20-1	TRBJ2-2
CASSSMTGLTGYTF	TRBV25-1	TRBJ1-2
CASSQFTTGSYEQYF	TRBV7-9	TRBJ2-7
CASSLGNTGELFF	TRBV7-9	TRBJ2-2
CASAPEQGYVTNYGYTF	TRBV27	TRBJ1-2
CASSLRGGLPYEQYF	TRBV4-1	TRBJ2-7
CSAGRGTEAFF	TRBV20-1	TRBJ1-1
CASCPDRVAYNEQFF	TRBV4-1	TRBJ2-1
CASSLGEGYTEAFF	TRBV27	TRBJ1-1